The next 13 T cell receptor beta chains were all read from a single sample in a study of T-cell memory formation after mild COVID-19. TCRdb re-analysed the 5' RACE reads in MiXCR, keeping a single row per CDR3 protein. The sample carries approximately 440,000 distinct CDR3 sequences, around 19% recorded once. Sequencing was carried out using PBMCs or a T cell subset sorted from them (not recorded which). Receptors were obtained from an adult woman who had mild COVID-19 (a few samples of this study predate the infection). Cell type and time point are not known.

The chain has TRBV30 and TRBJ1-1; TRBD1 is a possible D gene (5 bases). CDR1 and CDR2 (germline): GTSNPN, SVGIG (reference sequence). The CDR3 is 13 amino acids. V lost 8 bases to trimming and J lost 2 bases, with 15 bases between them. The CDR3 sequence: CARRRGANTEAFF. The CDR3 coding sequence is TGTGCCAGACGACGGGGCGCCAACACTGAAGCTTTCTTT.

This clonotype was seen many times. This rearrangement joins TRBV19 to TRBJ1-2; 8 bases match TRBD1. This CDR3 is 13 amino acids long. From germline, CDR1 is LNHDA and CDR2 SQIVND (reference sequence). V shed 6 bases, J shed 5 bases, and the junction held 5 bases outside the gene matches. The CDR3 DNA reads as TGTGCCAGTAGACCAGGGGGCTCATATGGCTACACCTTC. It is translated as CASRPGGSYGYTF. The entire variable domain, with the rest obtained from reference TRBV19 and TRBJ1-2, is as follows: DGGITQSPKYLFRKEGQNVTLSCEQNLNHDAMYWYRQDPGQGLRLIYYSQIVNDFQKGDIAEGYSVSREKKESFPLTVTSAQKNPTAFYLCASRPGGSYGYTFGSGTRLTVV.

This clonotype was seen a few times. The CDR3 loop reads CAISDPRREDSNQPQHF. The CDR3 DNA sequence: TGTGCCATCAGTGACCCGCGGAGGGAAGATAGCAATCAGCCCCAGCATTTT. The chain has TRBV10-3 and TRBJ1-5; no clear D gene. V dropped 3 bases and J dropped 0 bases, with 15 bases sitting between them. Germline lookup yields CDR1 ENHRY and CDR2 SYGVKD. The CDR3 runs 17 residues.

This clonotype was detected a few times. The CDR3 loop reads CASTGRTGTYEQYF. CDR3 DNA sequence: TGTGCCAGCACAGGAAGAACAGGGACCTACGAGCAGTACTTC. The gene calls are TRBV25-1 and TRBJ2-7; the D gene is possibly TRBD1 (6 bases). In germline, CDR1 is MGHDK, CDR2 SYGVNS. The germline V and J ends were trimmed by 7 bases and 2 bases, with 15 bases remaining between them. The CDR3 is 14 residues long.

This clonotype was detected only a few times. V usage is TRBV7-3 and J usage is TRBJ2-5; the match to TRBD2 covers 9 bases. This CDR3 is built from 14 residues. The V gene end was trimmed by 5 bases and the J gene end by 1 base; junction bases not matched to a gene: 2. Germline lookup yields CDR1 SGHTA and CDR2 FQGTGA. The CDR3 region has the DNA TGTGCCAGCAGCACGGGACTAGCCCAAGAGACCCAGTACTTC. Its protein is CASSTGLAQETQYF.

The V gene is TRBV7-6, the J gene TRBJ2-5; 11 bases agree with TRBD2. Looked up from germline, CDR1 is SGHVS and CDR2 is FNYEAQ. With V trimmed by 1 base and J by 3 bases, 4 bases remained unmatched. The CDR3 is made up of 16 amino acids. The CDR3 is CASSLDSGRAEETQYF. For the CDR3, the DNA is TGTGCCAGCAGCTTAGATAGCGGGAGGGCCGAAGAGACCCAGTACTTC.

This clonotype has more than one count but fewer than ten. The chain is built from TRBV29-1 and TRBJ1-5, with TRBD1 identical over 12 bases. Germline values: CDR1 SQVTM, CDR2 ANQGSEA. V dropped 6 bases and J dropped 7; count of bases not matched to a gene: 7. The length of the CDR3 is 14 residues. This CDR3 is CSVGDRGLGQPQHF. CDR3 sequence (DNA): TGCAGCGTGGGGGACAGGGGGCTGGGCCAGCCCCAGCATTTT. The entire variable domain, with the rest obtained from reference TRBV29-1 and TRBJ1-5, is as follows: SAVISQKPSRDICQRGTSLTIQCQVDSQVTMMFWYRQQPGQSLTLIATANQGSEATYESGFVIDKFPISRPNLTFSTLTVSNMSPEDSSIYLCSVGDRGLGQPQHFGDGTRLSIL.

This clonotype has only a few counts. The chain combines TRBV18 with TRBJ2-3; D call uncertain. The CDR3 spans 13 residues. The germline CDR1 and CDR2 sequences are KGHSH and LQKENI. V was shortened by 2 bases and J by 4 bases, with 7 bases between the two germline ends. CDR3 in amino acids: CASSPGEADTQYF. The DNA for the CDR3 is TGTGCCAGCTCACCAGGTGAGGCAGATACGCAGTATTTT.

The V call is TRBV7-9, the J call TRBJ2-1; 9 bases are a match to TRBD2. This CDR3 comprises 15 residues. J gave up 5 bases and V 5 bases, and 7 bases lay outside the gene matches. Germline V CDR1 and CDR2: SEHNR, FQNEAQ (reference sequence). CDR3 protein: CASSLSGSWHNEQFF. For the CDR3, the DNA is TGTGCCAGCAGCCTTAGCGGGAGTTGGCACAATGAGCAGTTCTTC.

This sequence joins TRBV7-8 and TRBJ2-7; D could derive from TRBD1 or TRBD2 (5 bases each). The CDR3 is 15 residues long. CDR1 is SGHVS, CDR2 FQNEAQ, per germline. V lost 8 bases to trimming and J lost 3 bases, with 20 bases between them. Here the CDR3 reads CASRMNPGPVYEQYF. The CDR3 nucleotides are TGTGCCAGCCGAATGAATCCGGGACCTGTCTACGAGCAGTACTTC.

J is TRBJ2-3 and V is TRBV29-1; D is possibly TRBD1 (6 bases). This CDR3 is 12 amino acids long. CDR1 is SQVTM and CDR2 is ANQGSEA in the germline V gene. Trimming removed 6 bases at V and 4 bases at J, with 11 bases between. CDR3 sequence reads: CSVDRTPDTQYF. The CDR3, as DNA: TGCAGCGTCGACAGGACACCAGATACGCAGTATTTT.

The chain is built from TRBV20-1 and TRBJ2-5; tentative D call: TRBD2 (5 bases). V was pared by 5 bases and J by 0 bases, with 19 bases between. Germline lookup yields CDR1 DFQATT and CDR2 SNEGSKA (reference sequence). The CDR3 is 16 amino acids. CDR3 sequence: CSAPWSERKYQETQYF. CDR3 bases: TGCAGTGCTCCCTGGTCTGAGCGGAAGTACCAAGAGACCCAGTACTTC.

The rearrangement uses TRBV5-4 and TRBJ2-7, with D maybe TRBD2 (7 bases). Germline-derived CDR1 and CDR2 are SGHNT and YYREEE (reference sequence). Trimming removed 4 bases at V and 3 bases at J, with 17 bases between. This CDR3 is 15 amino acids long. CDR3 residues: CASSRGASGYYEQYF. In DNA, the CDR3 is TGTGCCAGCAGCCGGGGGGCTAGCGGATACTACGAGCAGTACTTC.